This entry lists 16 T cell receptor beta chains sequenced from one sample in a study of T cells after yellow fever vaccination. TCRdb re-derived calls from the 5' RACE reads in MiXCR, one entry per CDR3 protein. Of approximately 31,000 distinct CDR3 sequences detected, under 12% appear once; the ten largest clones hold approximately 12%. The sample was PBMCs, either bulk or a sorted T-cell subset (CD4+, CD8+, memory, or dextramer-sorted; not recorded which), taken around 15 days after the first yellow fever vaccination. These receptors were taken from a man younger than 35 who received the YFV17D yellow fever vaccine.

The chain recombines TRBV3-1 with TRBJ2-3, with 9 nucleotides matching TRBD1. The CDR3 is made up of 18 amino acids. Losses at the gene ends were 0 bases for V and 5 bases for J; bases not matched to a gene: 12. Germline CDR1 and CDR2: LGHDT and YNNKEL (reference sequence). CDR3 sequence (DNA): TGTGCCAGCAGCCAAGATAGAACTGGGACAGGGCCACTAGATACGCAGTATTTT. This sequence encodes CASSQDRTGTGPLDTQYF.

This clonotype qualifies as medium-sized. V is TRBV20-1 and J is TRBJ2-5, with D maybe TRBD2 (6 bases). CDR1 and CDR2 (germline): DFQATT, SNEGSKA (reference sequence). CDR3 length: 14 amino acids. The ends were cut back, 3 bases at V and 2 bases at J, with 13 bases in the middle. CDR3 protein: CSARSGSPQETQYF. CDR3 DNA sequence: TGCAGTGCTAGGTCCGGGAGTCCACAAGAGACCCAGTACTTC.

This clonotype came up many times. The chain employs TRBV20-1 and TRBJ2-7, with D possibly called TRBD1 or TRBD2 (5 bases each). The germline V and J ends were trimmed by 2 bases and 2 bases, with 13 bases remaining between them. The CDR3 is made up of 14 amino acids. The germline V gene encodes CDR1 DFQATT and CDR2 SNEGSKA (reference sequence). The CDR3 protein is CSARYRDAPYEQYF. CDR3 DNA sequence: TGCAGTGCTAGATACCGGGACGCTCCCTACGAGCAGTACTTC.

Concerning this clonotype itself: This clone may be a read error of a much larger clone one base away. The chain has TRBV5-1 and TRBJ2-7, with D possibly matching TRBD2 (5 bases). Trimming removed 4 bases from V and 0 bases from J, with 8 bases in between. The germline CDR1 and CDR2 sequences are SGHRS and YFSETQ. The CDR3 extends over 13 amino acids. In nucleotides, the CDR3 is TGCGCCAGCAGCACGGGGTGCTCCTACGAGCAGTACTTC. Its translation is CASSTGCSYEQYF.

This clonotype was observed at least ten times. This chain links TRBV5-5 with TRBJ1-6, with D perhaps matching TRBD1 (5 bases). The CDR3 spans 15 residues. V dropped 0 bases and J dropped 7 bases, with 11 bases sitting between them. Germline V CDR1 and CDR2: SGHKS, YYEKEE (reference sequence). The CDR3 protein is CASSLAGTRNSPLHF. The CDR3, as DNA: TGTGCCAGCAGCTTGGCGGGGACGAGGAATTCACCCCTCCACTTT.

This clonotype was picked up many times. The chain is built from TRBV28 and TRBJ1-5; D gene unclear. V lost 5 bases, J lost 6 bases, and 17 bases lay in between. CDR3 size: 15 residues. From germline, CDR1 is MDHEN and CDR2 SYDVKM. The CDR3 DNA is TGTGCCAGCAGTCCCGTTTCTGGAGCGATTCAGCCCCAGCATTTT. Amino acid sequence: CASSPVSGAIQPQHF.

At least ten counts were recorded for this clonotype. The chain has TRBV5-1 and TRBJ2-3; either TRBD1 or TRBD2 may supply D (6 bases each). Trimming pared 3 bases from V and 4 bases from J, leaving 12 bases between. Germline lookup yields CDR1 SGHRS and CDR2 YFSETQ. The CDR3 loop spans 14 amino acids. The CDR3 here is CASSYGGPADTQYF. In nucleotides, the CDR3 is TGCGCCAGCAGCTATGGGGGGCCCGCAGATACGCAGTATTTT.

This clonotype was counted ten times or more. CDR3 in DNA: TGTGCCAGCAGCTCGACAGGGTCCCAAGAGACCCAGTACTTC. Its translation is CASSSTGSQETQYF. V is TRBV7-2 and J is TRBJ2-5; 7 bases are a match to TRBD1. Germline values: CDR1 SGHTA, CDR2 FQGNSA. Losses at the gene ends were 4 bases for V and 1 base for J; bases not matched to a gene: 3. The CDR3 contains 14 residues.

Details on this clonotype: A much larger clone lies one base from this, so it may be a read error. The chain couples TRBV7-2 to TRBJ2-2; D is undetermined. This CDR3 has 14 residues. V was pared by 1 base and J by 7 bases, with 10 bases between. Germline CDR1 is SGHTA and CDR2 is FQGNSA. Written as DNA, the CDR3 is TGTGCCAGCAGCTTAGGTCTTACTATCGGGGAGCTGTTTTTT. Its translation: CASSLGLTIGELFF.

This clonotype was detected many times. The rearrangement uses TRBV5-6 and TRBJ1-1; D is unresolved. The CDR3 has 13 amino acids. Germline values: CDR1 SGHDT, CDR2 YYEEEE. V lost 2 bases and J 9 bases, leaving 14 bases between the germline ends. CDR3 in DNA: TGTGCCAGCAGCTTCGTGACCGTGGGCCAAGCTTTCTTT. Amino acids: CASSFVTVGQAFF. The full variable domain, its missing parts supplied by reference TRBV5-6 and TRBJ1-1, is DAGVTQSPTHLIKTRGQQVTLRCSPKSGHDTVSWYQQALGQGPQFIFQYYEEEERQRGNFPDRFSGHQFPNYSSELNVNALLLGDSALYLCASSFVTVGQAFFGQGTRLTVV.

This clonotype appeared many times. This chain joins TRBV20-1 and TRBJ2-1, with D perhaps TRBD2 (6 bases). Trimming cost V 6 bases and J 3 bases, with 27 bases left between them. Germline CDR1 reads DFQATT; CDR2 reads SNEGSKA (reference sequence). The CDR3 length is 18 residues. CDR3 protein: CSAHYVPRRDWGYNEQFF. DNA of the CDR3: TGCAGTGCCCACTATGTGCCCCGCCGGGACTGGGGCTACAATGAGCAGTTCTTC.

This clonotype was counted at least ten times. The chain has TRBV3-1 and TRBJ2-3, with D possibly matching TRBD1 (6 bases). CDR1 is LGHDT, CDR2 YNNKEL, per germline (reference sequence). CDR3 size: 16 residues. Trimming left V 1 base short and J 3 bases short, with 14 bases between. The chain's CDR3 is CASSQAAGQPTDTQYF. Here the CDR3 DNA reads TGTGCCAGCAGCCAAGCGGCCGGACAGCCTACAGATACGCAGTATTTT.

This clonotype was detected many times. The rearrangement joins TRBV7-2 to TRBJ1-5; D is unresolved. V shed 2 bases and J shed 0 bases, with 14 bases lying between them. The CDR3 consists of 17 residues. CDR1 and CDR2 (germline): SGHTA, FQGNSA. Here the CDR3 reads CASSLNSLGNSNQPQHF. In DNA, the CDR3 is TGTGCCAGCAGCTTAAACAGTCTCGGCAATAGCAATCAGCCCCAGCATTTT.

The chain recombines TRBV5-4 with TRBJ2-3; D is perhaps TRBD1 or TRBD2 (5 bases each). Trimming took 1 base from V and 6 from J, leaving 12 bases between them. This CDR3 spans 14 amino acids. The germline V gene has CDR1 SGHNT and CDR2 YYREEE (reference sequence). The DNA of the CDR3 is TGTGCCAGCAGCTTGTTTATGGGGGAGGATACGCAGTATTTT. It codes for CASSLFMGEDTQYF.

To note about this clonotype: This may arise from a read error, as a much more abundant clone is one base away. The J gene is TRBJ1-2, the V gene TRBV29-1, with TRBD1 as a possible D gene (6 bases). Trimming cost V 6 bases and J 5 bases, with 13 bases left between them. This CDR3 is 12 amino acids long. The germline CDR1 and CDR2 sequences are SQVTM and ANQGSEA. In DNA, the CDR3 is TGCAGCGTGGCGACAGGTTCTTATGGCTACACCTTC. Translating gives CSVATGSYGYTF.

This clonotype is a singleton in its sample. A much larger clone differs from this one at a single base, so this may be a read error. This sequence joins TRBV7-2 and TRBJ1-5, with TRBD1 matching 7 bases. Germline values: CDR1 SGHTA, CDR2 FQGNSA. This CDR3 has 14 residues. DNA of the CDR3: TGTGCCAGCAGCCTGAACAGGGGAGAACAGCCCCCGCATTTT. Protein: CASSLNRGEQPPHF.